This record concerns one T cell receptor beta chain sequence. The authors' processing: Estimation of nucleated cell counts was performed using reference gene primer amplification. Generated by immunoSEQ multiplex PCR, the TCRdb table keeps only in-frame clones and is missing some. V, J and clone size are taken as reported in that table, and D and trimming were inferred from the DNA itself. The sample contains some 110,000 clones, around 84% of which appear only once. The sample is drawn from a study of blood T cell repertoires in COVID-19. Study details: Spain, Italy and the United States supplied samples that represented acute and convalescent COVID-19. PBMCs, B-cell-depleted T cells, or T cells provided the cDNA or gDNA that made up the material.

V trimming: 4 bases; J trimming: 10 bases; junction bases outside the gene matches: 11. CDR1 is SQVTM, CDR2 ANQGSEA, per germline. The CDR3 is 14 residues long. This chain connects TRBV29-1 to TRBJ2-1; 9 bases map to TRBD2. The TCR sequence derives from a woman at least 80 years old with acute or convalescent COVID-19. Input material: peripheral blood. The CDR3 loop reads CSVVRGRADGEQFF. The CDR3 DNA reads as TGCAGCGTTGTACGCGGGAGGGCCGACGGGGAGCAGTTCTTC.